This T cell receptor (beta chain) originates from a study of metastatic and nonmetastatic thyroid tumors. Original processing notes: Differences in CDR3 between clinicopathological groups were drawn on to build a classifier intended to discriminate distant-metastatic papillary thyroid cancer patients. TCRdb re-called the PCR reads with MiXCR. The V and J calls were determined by TCRdb, not by the authors. The repertoire consists of about 14,000 clones, with about 33% occurring once and the leading ten covering 20% to 30%. No treatment had been given to any patient before thyroid surgery. The sample consisted of tumor tissue. This clonotype was obtained from a female donor with papillary thyroid cancer or a benign thyroid nodule (not recorded which). Some clones in this sample may be carry-over from other donors' samples.

CDR3 loop: CASSAGTSVTDTQYF. In nucleotides, the CDR3 is TGTGCCAGCAGCGCCGGGACTAGCGTCACAGATACGCAGTATTTT. This sequence joins TRBV9 and TRBJ2-3, with 10 bases identical to TRBD2. J was trimmed by 2 bases and V by 3 bases; bases with no gene match: 3. The CDR3 has 15 residues. Germline V gene data show CDR1 as SGDLS and CDR2 as YYNGEE.